The 18 T cell receptor beta chains listed next were all sequenced from one sample in a study of OX40 agonist ivuxolimab in advanced cancers. TCRdb's copy holds only in-frame clones and misses some; the assay was immunoSEQ multiplex PCR. The sample yields under 20,000 clones, less than 85% seen once. Sequenced here: CD4+ or CD8+ T cells sorted from blood, sampled in a trial of the OX40 agonist ivuxolimab. The receptor source for this set is an adult with an advanced solid tumor such as melanoma, head and neck, liver or kidney cancer.

The chain has TRBV10-3 and TRBJ2-5; D is perhaps TRBD1 (6 bases). This CDR3 is 13 amino acids long. Germline V gene sequence: CDR1 ENHRY, CDR2 SYGVKD. Trimming left V 6 bases short and J 5 bases short, with 13 bases between. The CDR3 DNA reads TGTGCCATCAGGGGACAAGGGGAGGAGACCCAGTACTTC. Protein: CAIRGQGEETQYF.

The CDR3 region has the DNA TGCGCCAGCAGCCAAGATCTAACAGGGGGGACTGAAGCTTTCTTT. Protein product: CASSQDLTGGTEAFF. This chain joins TRBV4-3 and TRBJ1-1, with 8 bases fitting TRBD1. Trimming at V came to 0 bases and at J to 5 bases, leaving 5 bases not matched to a gene. This CDR3 has 15 residues. Germline CDR1 is LGHNA and CDR2 is YSLEER.

The CDR3 is CASSLQGYEQYF. The CDR3 bases are TGTGCCAGCAGTTTACAGGGGTACGAGCAGTACTTC. The chain recombines TRBV27 with TRBJ2-7; a weak D match, TRBD1 (6 bases). The CDR3 covers 12 residues. Trimming cost V 2 bases and J 4 bases, with 6 bases left between them. CDR1 and CDR2 (germline): MNHEY, SMNVEV (reference sequence).

J is TRBJ2-1 and V is TRBV19, with 7 bases that match TRBD1. The ends lost 7 bases at V and 0 bases at J; junction bases unmatched: 12. CDR1 and CDR2 from the germline V gene are LNHDA and SQIVND (reference sequence). The CDR3 sequence is 17 residues long. CDR3 nucleotide sequence: TGTGCCAGTACGCCTTCCAGGGGACAGAGCTCCTACAATGAGCAGTTCTTC. Protein: CASTPSRGQSSYNEQFF.

The chain links TRBV30 to TRBJ2-3; TRBD2 agrees at 10 bases. The CDR3 is 14 amino acids. V was clipped by 5 bases and J by 3 bases; unmatched bases: 5. Germline values: CDR1 GTSNPN, CDR2 SVGIG (reference sequence). CDR3 amino acids: CAWATSGVTDTQYF. The CDR3 bases are TGTGCCTGGGCTACTAGCGGGGTAACAGATACGCAGTATTTT.

This chain joins TRBV7-3 and TRBJ2-3; possible D gene TRBD2, 6 bases. Germline CDR1 is SGHTA and CDR2 is FQGTGA. The CDR3 has 15 amino acids. The ends were cut back, 0 bases at V and 5 bases at J, with 12 bases in the middle. CDR3 amino acids: CASSLTGGMGDTQYF. CDR3 DNA sequence: TGTGCCAGCAGCTTAACCGGGGGTATGGGAGATACGCAGTATTTT.

The V gene is TRBV4-1, the J gene TRBJ2-1; no definite D call. The CDR3 spans 11 residues. Germline loops: CDR1 MGHRA, CDR2 YSYEKL. V was cut by 0 bases and J by 6 bases, with 0 bases left in between. This chain's CDR3 is CASSQDNEQFF. As DNA, the CDR3 is TGCGCCAGCAGCCAAGACAATGAGCAGTTCTTC.

This clone showed up just a few times. The chain carries TRBV28 and TRBJ1-1, with D unclear. Germline CDR1 and CDR2: MDHEN and SYDVKM. The CDR3 spans 13 residues. V was pared by 0 bases and J by 1 base, with 3 bases between. The CDR3 loop is CASSLWSNTEAFF. The CDR3 nucleotides are TGTGCCAGCAGTTTATGGTCGAACACTGAAGCTTTCTTT.

This clone turned up a few times. The rearrangement uses TRBV6-1 and TRBJ1-2; unclear D gene. CDR3 length equals 12 residues. CDR1 is MNHNS and CDR2 is SASEGT in the germline V gene. V dropped 8 bases and J dropped 8 bases, with 15 bases sitting between them. In DNA form, the CDR3 reads TGTGCCAGCCCGAAACCGCCCGGGGGCTACACCTTC. It specifies CASPKPPGGYTF.

The chain uses TRBV6-5 and TRBJ1-2; TRBD1 aligns across 9 bases. This CDR3 is 15 amino acids long. Trimming removed 2 bases from V and 3 bases from J; junction bases left unmatched: 4. Looked up from germline, CDR1 is MNHEY and CDR2 is SVGAGI. CDR3 nucleotide sequence: TGTGCCAGCAGTTACGCCCGGGACAGGGACTATGGCTACACCTTC. It is translated as CASSYARDRDYGYTF.

The chain links TRBV7-6 to TRBJ1-2, with D uncertain. V lost 4 bases and J 5 bases, leaving 17 bases between the germline ends. The germline V gene has CDR1 SGHVS and CDR2 FNYEAQ. The CDR3 totals 15 residues. CDR3 amino acids: CASSSDPKLTYGYTF. The CDR3, as DNA: TGTGCCAGCAGCTCGGACCCGAAACTTACATATGGCTACACCTTC.

The chain has TRBV4-1 and TRBJ1-1; D is ambiguous. Trimming left V 3 bases short and J 11 bases short, with 13 bases between. Germline CDR1 is MGHRA and CDR2 is YSYEKL. The CDR3 contains 12 residues. The CDR3 bases are TGCGCCAGCAGCCAGGGATCCCGGGCGGCTTTCTTT. Its translation is CASSQGSRAAFF.

Concerning this clone: The sample holds other DNA sequences that translate to the same CDR3. The chain links TRBV19 to TRBJ1-5, with D possibly TRBD1 on 6 matching bases. This CDR3 spans 14 amino acids. V dropped 5 bases and J dropped 4 bases, with 12 bases sitting between them. The V gene's germline CDR1 is LNHDA and CDR2 SQIVND (reference sequence). This CDR3 reads CASSAGQLNQPQHF. The CDR3 region has the DNA TGTGCCAGTAGTGCCGGACAGTTGAATCAGCCCCAGCATTTT. The variable domain in full, with the rest retrieved from reference TRBV19 and TRBJ1-5, is DGGITQSPKYLFRKEGQNVTLSCEQNLNHDAMYWYRQDPGQGLRLIYYSQIVNDFQKGDIAEGYSVSREKKESFPLTVTSAQKNPTAFYLCASSAGQLNQPQHFGDGTRLSIL.

V usage is TRBV28 and J usage is TRBJ2-7; D is unclear. The CDR3 covers 16 residues. The V end lost 6 bases, the J end lost 0 bases, and 18 bases lay between the germline ends. Germline V lookup: CDR1 MDHEN, CDR2 SYDVKM. The CDR3 reads CASSYQTSEDSYEQYF. The CDR3 DNA is TGTGCCAGCAGCTATCAGACCTCTGAGGACTCCTACGAGCAGTACTTC.

This clone was seen more than once but under ten times. The chain joins TRBV28 to TRBJ1-1; D is unclear. The V and J ends lost 6 bases and 0 bases respectively, with 26 bases between them. The CDR3 consists of 19 residues. The germline gives CDR1 MDHEN, CDR2 SYDVKM. CDR3 in DNA: TGTGCCAGCAGCATCTGGTTGGGAAACAATTGGGAGATGAACACTGAAGCTTTCTTT. This sequence encodes CASSIWLGNNWEMNTEAFF.

The V gene is TRBV11-1, the J gene TRBJ2-3; the D gene is possibly TRBD2 (5 bases). Between the trimmed V and J ends, which lost 5 bases and 7 bases, there was a span of 22 bases. Germline values: CDR1 SGHAT, CDR2 FQDESV (reference sequence). There are 16 residues in the CDR3. The CDR3 here is CASSDSGLGPSNTQYF. CDR3 sequence (DNA): TGTGCCAGCAGCGATTCAGGACTCGGCCCCTCAAATACGCAGTATTTT.

CDR3 coding DNA: TGTGCCAGCAGTTACACGGGGGAGACGGATGGCTACACCTTC. Its protein is CASSYTGETDGYTF. The chain uses TRBV6-6 and TRBJ1-2; TRBD1 is a possible D gene (5 bases). Trimming pared 2 bases from V and 6 bases from J, leaving 13 bases between. This CDR3 comprises 14 residues. Germline V gene lookup returns CDR1 MNHNY and CDR2 SVGAGI (reference sequence).

This rearrangement joins TRBV19 to TRBJ2-7; 8 nucleotides agree with TRBD1. V shed 9 bases and J 2 bases; nucleotides not matched to a gene: 9. The CDR3 sequence is 14 residues long. Germline CDR1 and CDR2: LNHDA and SQIVND (reference sequence). The CDR3 DNA is TGTGCCAGCACGCCCGGACAGGGCACCTACGAGCAGTACTTC. Its translation is CASTPGQGTYEQYF. Drawing the rest from reference TRBV19 and TRBJ2-7, the complete variable domain is DGGITQSPKYLFRKEGQNVTLSCEQNLNHDAMYWYRQDPGQGLRLIYYSQIVNDFQKGDIAEGYSVSREKKESFPLTVTSAQKNPTAFYLCASTPGQGTYEQYFGPGTRLTVT.